Below, 20 T cell receptor beta chains from the same sample are listed, as sequenced in a study of beta chain features in type 1 diabetes. General study points: Moderate yet significant TCRB CDR3 shortening was seen in Type 1 diabetes patients in all four CD4+ subsets.

The investigators reverse transcribed all of the isolated RNA, so they sequenced expressed TCRB transcripts. TCRdb keeps only in-frame clones here, not all; method: immunoSEQ multiplex PCR. The table shows hundreds of thousands of clones, with around 12% occurring only once. No cognate antigen is known for these TCRs. Source material: naive CD4+ T cells from blood. The receptor source for this set is a woman younger than 35 with type 1 diabetes.

The chain joins TRBV9 to TRBJ2-2; perhaps TRBD2 as D (5 bases). Trimming stripped 4 bases from V and 4 bases from J, with 20 bases between. Germline values: CDR1 SGDLS, CDR2 YYNGEE. This CDR3 spans 17 amino acids. This chain's CDR3 is CASSITTTDRGTGELFF. CDR3 bases: TGTGCCAGCAGCATAACAACGACGGACCGGGGCACCGGGGAGCTGTTTTTT.

The V gene is TRBV7-2, the J gene TRBJ1-1, with no clear D. The CDR3 totals 14 residues. The V and J ends lost 1 base and 4 bases respectively, with 10 bases between them. From germline, CDR1 is SGHTA and CDR2 FQGNSA. The CDR3 loop reads CASSLGPESTEAFF. CDR3 DNA: TGTGCCAGCAGCTTAGGGCCGGAGAGCACTGAAGCTTTCTTT.

The chain uses TRBV2 and TRBJ2-3, with TRBD2 identical over 7 bases. Trimming took 8 bases from V and 1 from J; bases not matched to a gene: 6. This CDR3 has 14 residues. The V gene's germline CDR1 is SNHLY and CDR2 FYNNEI. The CDR3 region has the DNA TGTGCCAGCCCACGGGGGGAGGGCACAGATACGCAGTATTTT. Residues: CASPRGEGTDTQYF.

This clone has just a few counts. The rearrangement links TRBV29-1 to TRBJ1-2; TRBD1 matches 10 bases. V gave up 3 bases and J gave up 7 bases; unmatched junction bases: 8. Germline lookup yields CDR1 SQVTM and CDR2 ANQGSEA. The CDR3 extends over 14 amino acids. The CDR3 nucleotides read TGCAGCGTTGACAAGGGACAGGGGACGACTGGCTACACCTTC. Residues: CSVDKGQGTTGYTF. Full variable domain (missing parts from reference TRBV29-1 and TRBJ1-2): SAVISQKPSRDICQRGTSLTIQCQVDSQVTMMFWYRQQPGQSLTLIATANQGSEATYESGFVIDKFPISRPNLTFSTLTVSNMSPEDSSIYLCSVDKGQGTTGYTFGSGTRLTVV.

This clone was detected a few times. This rearrangement joins TRBV29-1 to TRBJ1-2; 9 bases map to TRBD1. This CDR3 region has 14 residues. V lost 5 bases, J lost 6 bases, and 10 bases stayed unmatched. Germline V CDR1 and CDR2: SQVTM, ANQGSEA. The CDR3: CSVSKPGQGNGYTF. The CDR3 DNA sequence: TGCAGCGTTTCAAAGCCGGGACAGGGTAATGGCTACACCTTC.

This clone was seen a handful of times. This chain connects TRBV5-4 to TRBJ2-5, with D perhaps TRBD2 (6 bases). V lost 0 bases to trimming and J lost 5 bases, with 14 bases between them. Germline CDR1 SGHNT, CDR2 YYREEE (reference sequence). This CDR3 is 15 amino acids long. The CDR3, as DNA: TGTGCCAGCAGCTTGGACTATAGCGGACCGGAGACCCAGTACTTC. Its protein is CASSLDYSGPETQYF.

This clone was counted a few times. This sequence joins TRBV7-8 and TRBJ2-1, with TRBD2 matching 8 bases. V was pared by 3 bases and J by 0 bases, with 22 bases of the junction left unmatched. Germline assignment: CDR1 SGHVS and CDR2 FQNEAQ. This CDR3 contains 22 residues. CDR3 nucleotides: TGTGCCAGCAGCTTCGGTAGCTGGCGGGGGGCCGATAGAAGGAGCTCCTACAATGAGCAGTTCTTC. As protein: CASSFGSWRGADRRSSYNEQFF.

The V and J genes are TRBV12-5 and TRBJ2-2; no reliable D call. Trimming removed 2 bases at V and 1 base at J, with 5 bases between. This CDR3 is built from 14 residues. CDR1 LGHNT and CDR2 FRNRAP come from the germline V gene. CDR3 nucleotides: TGTGCTAGTGGTTTGCGACAGAACACCGGGGAGCTGTTTTTT. Translation gives CASGLRQNTGELFF.

This clone appeared a few times. This sequence joins TRBV4-3 and TRBJ2-1, with 9 bases lining up with TRBD2. V was pared by 0 bases and J by 4 bases, with 7 bases of the junction left unmatched. Germline CDR1 is LGHNA and CDR2 is YSLEER. The CDR3 is 17 residues long. CDR3 residues: CASSQDRLAVSYNEQFF. In nucleotides, the CDR3 is TGCGCCAGCAGCCAAGATCGACTAGCGGTTTCTTACAATGAGCAGTTCTTC.

V is TRBV4-3 and J is TRBJ2-7; TRBD2 is a possible D gene (5 bases). The V end lost 3 bases, the J end lost 6 bases, and 9 bases lay between the germline ends. Germline assignment: CDR1 LGHNA and CDR2 YSLEER. The CDR3 extends over 12 amino acids. The chain's CDR3 is CASSQGEGEQYF. The CDR3, as DNA: TGCGCCAGCAGCCAGGGAGAGGGCGAGCAGTACTTC.

This clone has just a few counts. DNA of the CDR3: TGCAGCTTAGGGACAGGGGACCGCTATGGCTACACCTTC. Amino acids: CSLGTGDRYGYTF. The chain joins TRBV29-1 to TRBJ1-2, with 10 nucleotides matching TRBD1. CDR1 and CDR2 from the germline V gene are SQVTM and ANQGSEA. V lost 8 bases and J lost 4; bases outside the gene matches: 7. The CDR3 consists of 13 residues.

This clone was seen more than once but under ten times. The V and J genes are TRBV28 and TRBJ2-3; the match to TRBD1 covers 7 bases. This CDR3 has 13 amino acids. Germline CDR1 and CDR2: MDHEN and SYDVKM. J was trimmed by 8 bases and V by 10 bases; bases with no gene match: 12. The CDR3 protein is CATSTGDSPTQYF. The DNA of the CDR3 is TGTGCCACTTCAACCGGGGACAGCCCTACGCAGTATTTT.

This clone was counted between two and nine times. The chain employs TRBV5-1 and TRBJ2-7, with TRBD2 matching over 9 bases. The V gene's germline CDR1 is SGHRS and CDR2 YFSETQ. This CDR3 spans 15 amino acids. V lost 0 bases, J lost 5 bases, and 6 bases stayed unmatched. For the CDR3, the DNA is TGCGCCAGCAGCTTGGATGCGGGAGGGCGGGACGAGCAGTACTTC. Amino acids: CASSLDAGGRDEQYF.

This chain links TRBV15 with TRBJ1-4; the match to TRBD1 covers 8 bases. In germline, CDR1 is LNHNV, CDR2 YYDKDF (reference sequence). This CDR3 contains 19 residues. V dropped 1 base and J dropped 0; count of bases not matched to a gene: 10. The CDR3 sequence is CATSRVGLGQGATNEKLFF. The CDR3 DNA sequence: TGTGCCACCAGCAGAGTTGGCCTCGGACAGGGAGCAACTAATGAAAAACTGTTTTTT.

The J gene is TRBJ1-1, the V gene TRBV19, with D unresolved. Germline V lookup: CDR1 LNHDA, CDR2 SQIVND (reference sequence). The CDR3 has 11 residues. Trimming left V 4 bases short and J 4 bases short, with 4 bases between. The CDR3 nucleotides read TGTGCCAGTAGTACCTCCACTGAAGCTTTCTTT. This translates into CASSTSTEAFF. Looking up the rest from reference TRBV19 and TRBJ1-1 gives the full variable domain: DGGITQSPKYLFRKEGQNVTLSCEQNLNHDAMYWYRQDPGQGLRLIYYSQIVNDFQKGDIAEGYSVSREKKESFPLTVTSAQKNPTAFYLCASSTSTEAFFGQGTRLTVV.

This clone was counted a few times. The rearrangement uses TRBV9 and TRBJ2-7; TRBD2 is a possible D gene (6 bases). There are 13 residues in the CDR3. Germline assignment: CDR1 SGDLS and CDR2 YYNGEE. V was shortened by 3 bases and J by 3 bases, with 10 bases between the two germline ends. CDR3 bases: TGTGCCAGCAGCGCTCCGGGGGTCTACGAGCAGTACTTC. Translation: CASSAPGVYEQYF.

V is TRBV18 and J is TRBJ2-3; tentatively, D is TRBD1 (6 bases). The germline V gene has CDR1 KGHSH and CDR2 LQKENI. V gave up 4 bases and J gave up 2 bases, with 16 bases separating them. The CDR3 sequence is 16 residues long. In nucleotides, the CDR3 is TGTGCCAGCTCACTTACGACAGGCACTTTCACAGATACGCAGTATTTT. Translation gives CASSLTTGTFTDTQYF.

The CDR3 DNA reads as TGTGCCAGCAGCGGCGGGACTAGCGGACAGACCCAGTACTTC. Encoded protein: CASSGGTSGQTQYF. The chain recombines TRBV11-2 with TRBJ2-5, with TRBD2 matching 11 bases. V shed 5 bases and J 6 bases; nucleotides not matched to a gene: 5. CDR1 is SGHAT and CDR2 is FQNNGV in the germline V gene. The CDR3 contains 14 residues.

The DNA of the CDR3 is TGTGCCAGTAGTGGGTGGGGCGGAGAAACAGATACGCAGTATTTT. Its protein product is CASSGWGGETDTQYF. The rearrangement joins TRBV19 to TRBJ2-3; a possible D gene is TRBD1 (5 bases). Germline V gene lookup returns CDR1 LNHDA and CDR2 SQIVND (reference sequence). The CDR3 length is 15 residues. V lost 5 bases and J 3 bases, leaving 15 bases between the germline ends.

V is TRBV11-2 and J is TRBJ2-6; D is possibly TRBD1 (5 bases). CDR1 and CDR2 (germline): SGHAT, FQNNGV. The CDR3 is 16 amino acids. V was clipped by 3 bases and J by 1 base, with 10 bases between them. The CDR3 loop reads CASSLTETSGANVLTF. DNA of the CDR3: TGTGCCAGCAGCTTGACAGAAACATCTGGGGCCAACGTCCTGACTTTC. Full variable domain (rest looked up from reference TRBV11-2 and TRBJ2-6): EAGVAQSPRYKIIEKRQSVAFWCNPISGHATLYWYQQILGQGPKLLIQFQNNGVVDDSQLPKDRFSAERLKGVDSTLKIQPAKLEDSAVYLCASSLTETSGANVLTFGAGSRLTVL.